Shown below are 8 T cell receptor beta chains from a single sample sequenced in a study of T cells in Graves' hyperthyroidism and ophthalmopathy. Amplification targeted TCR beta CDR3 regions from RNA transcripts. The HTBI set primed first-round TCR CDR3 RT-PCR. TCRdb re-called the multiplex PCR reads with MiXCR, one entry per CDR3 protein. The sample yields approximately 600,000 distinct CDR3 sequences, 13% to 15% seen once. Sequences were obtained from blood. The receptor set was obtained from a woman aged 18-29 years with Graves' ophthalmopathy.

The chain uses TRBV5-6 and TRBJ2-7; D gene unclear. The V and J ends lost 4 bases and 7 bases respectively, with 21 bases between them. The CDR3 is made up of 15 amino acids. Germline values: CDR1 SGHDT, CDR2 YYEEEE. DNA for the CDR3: TGTGCCAGCAGCCGAAGTGACACCGTTAAGAGAGAGCAGTACTTC. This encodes CASSRSDTVKREQYF.

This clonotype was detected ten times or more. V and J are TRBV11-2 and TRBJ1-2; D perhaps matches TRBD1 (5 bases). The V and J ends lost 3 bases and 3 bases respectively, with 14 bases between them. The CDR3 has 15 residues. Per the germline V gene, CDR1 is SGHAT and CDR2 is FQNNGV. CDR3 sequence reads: CASSLDKGQYYGYTF. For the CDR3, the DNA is TGTGCCAGCAGCTTGGACAAGGGGCAATACTATGGCTACACCTTC.

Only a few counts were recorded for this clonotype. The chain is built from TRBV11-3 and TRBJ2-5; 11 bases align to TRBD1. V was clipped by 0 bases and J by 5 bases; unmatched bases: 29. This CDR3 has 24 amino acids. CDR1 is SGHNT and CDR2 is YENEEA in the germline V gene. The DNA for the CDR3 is TGTGCCAGCAGCTTAGATATGCCCTTCCTCCCCCCCGGGACAGGGGGTGGGTACTGGGAGACCCAGTACTTC. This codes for CASSLDMPFLPPGTGGGYWETQYF.

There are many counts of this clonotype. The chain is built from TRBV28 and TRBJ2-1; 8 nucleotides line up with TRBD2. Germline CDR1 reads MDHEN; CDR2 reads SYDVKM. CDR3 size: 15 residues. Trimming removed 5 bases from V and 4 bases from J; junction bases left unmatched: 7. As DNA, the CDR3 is TGTGCCAGCAGTCCTATAGCGGGAAAGTACAATGAGCAGTTCTTC. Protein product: CASSPIAGKYNEQFF.

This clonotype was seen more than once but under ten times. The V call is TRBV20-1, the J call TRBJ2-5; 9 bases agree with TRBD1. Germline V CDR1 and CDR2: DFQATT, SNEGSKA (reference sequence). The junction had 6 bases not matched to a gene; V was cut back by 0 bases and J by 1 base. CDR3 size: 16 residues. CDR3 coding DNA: TGCAGTGCTAGAGATAGGACAGGGGCCCTCCAAGAGACCCAGTACTTC. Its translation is CSARDRTGALQETQYF.

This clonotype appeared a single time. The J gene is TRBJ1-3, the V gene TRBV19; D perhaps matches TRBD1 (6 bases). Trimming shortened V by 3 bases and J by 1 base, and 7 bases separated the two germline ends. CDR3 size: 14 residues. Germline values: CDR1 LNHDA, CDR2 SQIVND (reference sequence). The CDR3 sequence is CASSMRGSGNTIYF. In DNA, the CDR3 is TGTGCCAGTAGTATGAGGGGGTCTGGAAACACCATATATTTT.

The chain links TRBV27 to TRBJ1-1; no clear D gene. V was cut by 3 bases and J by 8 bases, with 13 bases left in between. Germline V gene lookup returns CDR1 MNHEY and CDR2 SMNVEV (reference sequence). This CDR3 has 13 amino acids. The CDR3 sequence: CASSLDVEAEAFF. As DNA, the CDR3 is TGTGCCAGCAGTTTGGACGTCGAAGCAGAAGCTTTCTTT.

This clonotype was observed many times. CDR3: CASSFAGPLPIYGYTF. For the CDR3, the DNA is TGTGCCAGCAGTTTTGCCGGGCCTCTGCCCATCTATGGCTACACCTTC. V usage is TRBV12-3 or TRBV12-4 and J usage is TRBJ1-2; D is undetermined. The CDR3 has 16 residues. V lost 3 bases and J 4 bases, leaving 18 bases between the germline ends.